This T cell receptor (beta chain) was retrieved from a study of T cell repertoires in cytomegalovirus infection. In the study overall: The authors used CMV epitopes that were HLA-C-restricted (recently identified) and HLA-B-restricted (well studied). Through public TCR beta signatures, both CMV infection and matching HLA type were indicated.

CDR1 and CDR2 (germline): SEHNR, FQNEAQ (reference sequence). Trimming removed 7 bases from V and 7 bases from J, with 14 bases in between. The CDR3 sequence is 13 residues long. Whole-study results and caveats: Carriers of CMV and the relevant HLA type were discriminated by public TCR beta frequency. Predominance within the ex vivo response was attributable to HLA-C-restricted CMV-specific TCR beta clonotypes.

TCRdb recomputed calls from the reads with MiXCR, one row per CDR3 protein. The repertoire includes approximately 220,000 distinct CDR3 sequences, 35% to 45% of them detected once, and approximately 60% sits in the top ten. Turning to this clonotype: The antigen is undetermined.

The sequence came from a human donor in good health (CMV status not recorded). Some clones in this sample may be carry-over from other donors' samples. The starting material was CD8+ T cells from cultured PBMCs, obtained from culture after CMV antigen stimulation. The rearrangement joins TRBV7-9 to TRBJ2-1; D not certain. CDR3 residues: CASTAEVVNEQFF. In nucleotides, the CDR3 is TGTGCCAGCACCGCTGAGGTGGTAAATGAGCAGTTCTTC.